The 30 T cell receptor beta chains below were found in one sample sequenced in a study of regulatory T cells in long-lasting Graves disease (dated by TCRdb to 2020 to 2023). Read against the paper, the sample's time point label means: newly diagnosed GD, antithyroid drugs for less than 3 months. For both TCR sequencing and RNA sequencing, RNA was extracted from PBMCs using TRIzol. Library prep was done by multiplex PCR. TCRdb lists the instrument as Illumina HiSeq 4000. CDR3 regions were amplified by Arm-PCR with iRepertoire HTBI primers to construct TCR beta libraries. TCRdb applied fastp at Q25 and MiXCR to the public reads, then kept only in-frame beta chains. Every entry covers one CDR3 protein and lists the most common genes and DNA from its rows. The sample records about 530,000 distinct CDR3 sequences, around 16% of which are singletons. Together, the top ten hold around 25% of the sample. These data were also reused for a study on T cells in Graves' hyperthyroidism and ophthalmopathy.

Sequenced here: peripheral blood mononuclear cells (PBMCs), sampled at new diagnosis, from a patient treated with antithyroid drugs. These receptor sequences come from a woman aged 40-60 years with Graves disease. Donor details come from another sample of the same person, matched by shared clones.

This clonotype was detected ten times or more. This chain's CDR3 is CASRLDRGNEKLFF. In DNA, the CDR3 is TGTGCCAGCAGATTGGACAGGGGGAACGAAAAACTGTTTTTT. The genes are TRBV28 and TRBJ1-4; 10 positions agree with TRBD1. The CDR3 is 14 residues long. V was pared by 6 bases and J by 8 bases, with 6 bases of the junction left unmatched. The germline gives CDR1 MDHEN, CDR2 SYDVKM.

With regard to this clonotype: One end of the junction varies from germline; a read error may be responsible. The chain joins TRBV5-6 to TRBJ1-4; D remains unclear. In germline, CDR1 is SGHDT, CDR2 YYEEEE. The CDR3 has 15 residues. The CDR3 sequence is CASSQDWAGNEKLFF. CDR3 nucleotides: TGCGCCAGCAGCCAAGATTGGGCCGGTAATGAAAAACTGTTTTTT.

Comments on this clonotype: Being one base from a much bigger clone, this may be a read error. CDR3 in DNA: TGTGCCAGCAGCTTATATGATGAGCAGTACTTC. The encoded protein is CASSLYDEQYF. V gene TRBV11-2 combines with J gene TRBJ2-7; D ambiguous. This CDR3 is 11 amino acids long. Germline loops: CDR1 SGHAT, CDR2 FQNNGV. Trimming removed 2 bases from V and 7 bases from J, with 6 bases in between.

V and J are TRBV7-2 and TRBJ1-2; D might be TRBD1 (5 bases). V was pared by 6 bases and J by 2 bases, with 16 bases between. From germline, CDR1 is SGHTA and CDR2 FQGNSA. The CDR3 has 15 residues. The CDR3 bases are TGTGCCAGCAGTTACCCGGGACCTCCAAACTATGGCTACACCTTC. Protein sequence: CASSYPGPPNYGYTF.

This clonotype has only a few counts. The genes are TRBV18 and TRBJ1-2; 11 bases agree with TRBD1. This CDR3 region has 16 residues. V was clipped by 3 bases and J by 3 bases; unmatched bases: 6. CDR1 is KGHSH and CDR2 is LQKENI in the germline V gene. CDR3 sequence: CASSPDPGQGDYGYTF. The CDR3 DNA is TGTGCCAGCTCACCTGATCCGGGACAGGGGGACTATGGCTACACCTTC. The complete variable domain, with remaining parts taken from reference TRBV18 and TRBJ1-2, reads NAGVMQNPRHLVRRRGQEARLRCSPMKGHSHVYWYRQLPEEGLKFMVYLQKENIIDESGMPKERFSAEFPKEGPSILRIQQVVRGDSAAYFCASSPDPGQGDYGYTFGSGTRLTVV.

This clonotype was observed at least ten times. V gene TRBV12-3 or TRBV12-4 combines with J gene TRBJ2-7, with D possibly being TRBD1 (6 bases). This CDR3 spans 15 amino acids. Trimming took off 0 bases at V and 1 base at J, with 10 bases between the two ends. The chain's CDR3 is CASSLARGISYEQYF. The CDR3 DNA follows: TGTGCCAGCAGTTTAGCTAGGGGGATATCCTACGAGCAGTACTTC.

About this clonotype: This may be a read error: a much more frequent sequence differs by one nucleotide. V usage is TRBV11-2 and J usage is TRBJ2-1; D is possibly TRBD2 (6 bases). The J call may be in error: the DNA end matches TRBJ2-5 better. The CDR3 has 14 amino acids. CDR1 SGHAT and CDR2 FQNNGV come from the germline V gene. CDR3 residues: CASAQREASGTQYF. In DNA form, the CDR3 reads TGTGCCAGCGCCCAGAGGGAGGCTAGTGGGACCCAGTACTTC.

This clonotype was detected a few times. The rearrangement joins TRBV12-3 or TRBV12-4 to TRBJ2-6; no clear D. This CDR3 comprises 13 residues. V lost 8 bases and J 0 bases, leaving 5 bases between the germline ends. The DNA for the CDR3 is TGTGCCAGCTCCAACTCTGGGGCCAACGTCCTGACTTTC. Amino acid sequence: CASSNSGANVLTF.

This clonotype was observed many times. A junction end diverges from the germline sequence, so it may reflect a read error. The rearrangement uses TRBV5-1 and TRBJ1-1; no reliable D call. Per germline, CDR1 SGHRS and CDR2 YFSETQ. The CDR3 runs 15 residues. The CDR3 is CASSLGRNLNTEAFF. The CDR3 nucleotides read TGTGCCAGCAGCTTAGGGCGTAACTTGAACACTGAAGCTTTCTTT.

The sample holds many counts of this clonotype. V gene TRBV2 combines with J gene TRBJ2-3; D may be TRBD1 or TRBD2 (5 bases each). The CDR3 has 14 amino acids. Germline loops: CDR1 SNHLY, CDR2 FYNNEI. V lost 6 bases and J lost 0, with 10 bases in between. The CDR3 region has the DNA TGTGCCAGCAGGGCCCGGGGCAGCACAGATACGCAGTATTTT. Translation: CASRARGSTDTQYF. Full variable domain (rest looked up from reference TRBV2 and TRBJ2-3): EPEVTQTPSHQVTQMGQEVILRCVPISNHLYFYWYRQILGQKVEFLVSFYNNEISEKSEIFDDQFSVERPDGSNFTLKIRSTKLEDSAMYFCASRARGSTDTQYFGPGTRLTVL.

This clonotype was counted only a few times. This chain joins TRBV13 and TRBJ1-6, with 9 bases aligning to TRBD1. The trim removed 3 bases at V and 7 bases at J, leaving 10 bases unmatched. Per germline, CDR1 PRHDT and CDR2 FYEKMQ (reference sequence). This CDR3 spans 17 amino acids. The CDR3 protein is CASSLSETGGRNSPLHF. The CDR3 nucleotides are TGTGCCAGCAGCTTGTCCGAGACAGGGGGGCGAAATTCACCCCTCCACTTT.

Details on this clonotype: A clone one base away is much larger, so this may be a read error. CDR3: CASSPEGGGGYVYNERFF. The CDR3, as DNA: TGTGCCAGCAGCCCCGAAGGAGGGGGGGGTTACGTCTACAATGAGCGGTTCTTC. The gene calls are TRBV5-1 and TRBJ2-1; D may be TRBD2 (7 bases). This CDR3 has 18 residues. Germline CDR1 is SGHRS and CDR2 is YFSETQ. Supplemented by reference TRBV5-1 and TRBJ2-1, the full variable domain reads KAGVTQTPRYLIKTRGQQVTLSCSPISGHRSVSWYQQTPGQGLQFLFEYFSETQRNKGNFPGRFSGRQFSNSRSEMNVSTLELGDSALYLCASSPEGGGGYVYNERFFGPGTRLTVL.

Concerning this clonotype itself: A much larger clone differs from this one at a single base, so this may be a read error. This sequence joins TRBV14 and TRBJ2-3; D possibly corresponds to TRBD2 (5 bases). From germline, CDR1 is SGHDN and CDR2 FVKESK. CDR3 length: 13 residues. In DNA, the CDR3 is TGTGCCAGCAGCCTCGGGATTTGGGATACGAAGTATTTT. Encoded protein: CASSLGIWDTKYF. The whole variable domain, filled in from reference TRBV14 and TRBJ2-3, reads EAGVTQFPSHSVIEKGQTVTLRCDPISGHDNLYWYRRVMGKEIKFLLHFVKESKQDESGMPNNRFLAERTGGTYSTLKVQPAELEDSGVYFCASSLGIWDTKYFGPGTRLTVL.

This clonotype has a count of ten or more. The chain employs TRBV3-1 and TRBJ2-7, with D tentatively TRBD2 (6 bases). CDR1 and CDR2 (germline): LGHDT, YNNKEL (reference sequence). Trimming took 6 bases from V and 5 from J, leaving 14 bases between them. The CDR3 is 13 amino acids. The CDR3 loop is CASSSRGIHEQYF. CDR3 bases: TGTGCCAGCAGTTCGCGGGGTATCCACGAGCAGTACTTC.

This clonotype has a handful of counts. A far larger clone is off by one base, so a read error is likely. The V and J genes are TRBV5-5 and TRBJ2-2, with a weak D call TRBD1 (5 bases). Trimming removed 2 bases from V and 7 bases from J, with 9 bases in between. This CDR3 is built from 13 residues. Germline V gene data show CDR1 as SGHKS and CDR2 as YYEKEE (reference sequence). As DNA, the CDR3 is TGTGCCAGCAGCTTATCAGGGATCGGGGAGCTGTTTTTT. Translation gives CASSLSGIGELFF. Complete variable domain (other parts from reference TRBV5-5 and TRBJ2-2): DAGVTQSPTHLIKTRGQQVTLRCSPISGHKSVSWYQQVLGQGPQFIFQYYEKEERGRGNFPDRFSARQFPNYSSELNVNALLLGDSALYLCASSLSGIGELFFGEGSRLTVL.

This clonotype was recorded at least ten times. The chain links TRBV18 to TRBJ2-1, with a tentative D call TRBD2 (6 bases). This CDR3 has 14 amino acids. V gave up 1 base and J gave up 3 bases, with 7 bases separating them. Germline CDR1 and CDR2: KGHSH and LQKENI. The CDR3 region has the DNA TGTGCCAGCTCACCACAGGACTACTACAATGAGCAGTTCTTC. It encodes CASSPQDYYNEQFF.

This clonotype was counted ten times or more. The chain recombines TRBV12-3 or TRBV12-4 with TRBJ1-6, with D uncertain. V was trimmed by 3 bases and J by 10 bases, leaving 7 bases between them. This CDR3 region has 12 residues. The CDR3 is CASSLGGSPLHF. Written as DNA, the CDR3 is TGTGCCAGCAGTTTGGGCGGATCACCCCTCCACTTT.

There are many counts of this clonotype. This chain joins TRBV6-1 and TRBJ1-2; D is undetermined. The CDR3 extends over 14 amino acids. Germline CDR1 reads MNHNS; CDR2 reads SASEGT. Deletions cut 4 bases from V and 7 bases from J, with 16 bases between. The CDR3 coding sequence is TGTGCCAGCAGTGGTTTTGGGGTAGTGGTTGGCTACACCTTC. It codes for CASSGFGVVVGYTF.

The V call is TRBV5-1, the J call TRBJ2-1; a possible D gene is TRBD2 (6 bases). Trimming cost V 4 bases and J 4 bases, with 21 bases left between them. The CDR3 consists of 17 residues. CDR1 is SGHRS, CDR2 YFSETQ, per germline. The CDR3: CASSMTSVVIGYNEQFF. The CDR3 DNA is TGCGCCAGCAGCATGACTAGTGTTGTAATTGGGTACAATGAGCAGTTCTTC.

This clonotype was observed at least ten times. In DNA, the CDR3 is TGTGCCAGCAGTGACAGGAAACGGGGCTATGGCTACACCTTC. This sequence encodes CASSDRKRGYGYTF. The J gene is TRBJ1-2, the V gene TRBV6-1, with unresolved D. CDR3 length equals 14 residues. In germline, CDR1 is MNHNS, CDR2 SASEGT. Trimming cost V 3 bases and J 4 bases, with 12 bases left between them.

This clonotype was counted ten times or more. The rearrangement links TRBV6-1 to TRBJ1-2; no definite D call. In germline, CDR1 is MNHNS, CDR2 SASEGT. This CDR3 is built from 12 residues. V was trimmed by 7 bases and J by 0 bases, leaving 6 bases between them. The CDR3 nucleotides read TGTGCCAGCACCGACCCTAACTATGGCTACACCTTC. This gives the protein CASTDPNYGYTF.

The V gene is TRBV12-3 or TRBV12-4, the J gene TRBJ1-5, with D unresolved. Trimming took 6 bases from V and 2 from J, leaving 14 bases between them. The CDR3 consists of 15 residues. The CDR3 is CASRNTGYGNQPQHF. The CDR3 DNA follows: TGTGCCAGCAGGAACACCGGGTATGGCAATCAGCCCCAGCATTTT.

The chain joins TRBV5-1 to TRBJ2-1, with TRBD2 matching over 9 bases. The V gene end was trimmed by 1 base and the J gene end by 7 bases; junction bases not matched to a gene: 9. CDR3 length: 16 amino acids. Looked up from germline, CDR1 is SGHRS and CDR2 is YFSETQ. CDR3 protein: CASSLIGSGGQNEQFF. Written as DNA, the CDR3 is TGCGCCAGCAGCTTGATAGGTAGCGGGGGTCAGAATGAGCAGTTCTTC. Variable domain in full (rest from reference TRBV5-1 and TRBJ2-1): KAGVTQTPRYLIKTRGQQVTLSCSPISGHRSVSWYQQTPGQGLQFLFEYFSETQRNKGNFPGRFSGRQFSNSRSEMNVSTLELGDSALYLCASSLIGSGGQNEQFFGPGTRLTVL.

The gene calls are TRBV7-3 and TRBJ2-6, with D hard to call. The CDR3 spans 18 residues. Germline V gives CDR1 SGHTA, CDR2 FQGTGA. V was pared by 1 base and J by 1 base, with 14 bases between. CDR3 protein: CASSLSTIQRSGANVLTF. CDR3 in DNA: TGTGCCAGCAGCTTAAGTACCATTCAGCGTTCTGGGGCCAACGTCCTGACTTTC.

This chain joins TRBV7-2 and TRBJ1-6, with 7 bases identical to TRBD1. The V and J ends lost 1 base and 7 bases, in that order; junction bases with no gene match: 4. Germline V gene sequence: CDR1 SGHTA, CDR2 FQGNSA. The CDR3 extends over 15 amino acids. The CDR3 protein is CASSLDRGPNSPLHF. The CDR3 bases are TGTGCCAGCAGCTTAGACAGGGGACCCAATTCACCCCTCCACTTT.

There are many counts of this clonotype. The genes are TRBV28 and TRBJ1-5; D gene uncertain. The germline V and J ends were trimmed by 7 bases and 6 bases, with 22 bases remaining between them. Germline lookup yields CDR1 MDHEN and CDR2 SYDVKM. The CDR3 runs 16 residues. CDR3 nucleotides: TGTGCCAGCACTGAGAAGGTGGCAGTCAGTCGTCAGCCCCAGCATTTT. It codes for CASTEKVAVSRQPQHF.

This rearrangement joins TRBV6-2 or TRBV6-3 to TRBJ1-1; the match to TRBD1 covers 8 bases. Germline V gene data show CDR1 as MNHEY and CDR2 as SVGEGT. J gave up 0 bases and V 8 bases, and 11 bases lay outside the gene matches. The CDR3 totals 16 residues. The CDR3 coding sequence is TGTGCCAGCGGCGGACAGGGATTGTTGATGAACACTGAAGCTTTCTTT. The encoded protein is CASGGQGLLMNTEAFF.

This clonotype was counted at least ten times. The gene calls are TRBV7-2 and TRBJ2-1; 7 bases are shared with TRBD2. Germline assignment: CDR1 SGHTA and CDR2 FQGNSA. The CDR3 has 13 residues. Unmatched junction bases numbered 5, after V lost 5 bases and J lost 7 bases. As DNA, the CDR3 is TGTGCCAGCAGCCCGAGCGGGGAAAATGAGCAGTTCTTC. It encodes CASSPSGENEQFF. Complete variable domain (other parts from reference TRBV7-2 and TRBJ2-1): GAGVSQSPSNKVTEKGKDVELRCDPISGHTALYWYRQSLGQGLEFLIYFQGNSAPDKSGLPSDRFSAERTGGSVSTLTIQRTQQEDSAVYLCASSPSGENEQFFGPGTRLTVL.

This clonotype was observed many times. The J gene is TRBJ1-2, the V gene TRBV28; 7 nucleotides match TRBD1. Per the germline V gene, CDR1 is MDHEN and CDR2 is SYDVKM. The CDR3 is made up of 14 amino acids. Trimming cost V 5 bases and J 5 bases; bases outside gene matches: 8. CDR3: CASSPHDRVYGYTF. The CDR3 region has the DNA TGTGCCAGCAGTCCACACGACAGGGTATATGGCTACACCTTC.

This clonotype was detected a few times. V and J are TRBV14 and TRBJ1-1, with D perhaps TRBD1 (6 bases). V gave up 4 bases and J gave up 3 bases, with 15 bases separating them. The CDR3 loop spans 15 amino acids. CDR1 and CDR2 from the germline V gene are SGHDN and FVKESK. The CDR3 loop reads CASSPFTGRDTEAFF. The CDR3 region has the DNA TGTGCCAGCAGCCCATTCACAGGGAGGGACACTGAAGCTTTCTTT.